The rows below give T cell receptor beta chains drawn from one sample of a study of blood T cell repertoires in COVID-19. The repertoire was sequenced with immunoSEQ multiplex PCR; TCRdb's copy has only in-frame clones and lacks some. The repertoire holds 200,000 to 300,000 clones, with approximately 86% as singletons. What was sequenced was peripheral blood. These TCRs come from a man between 25 and 39 years old with active or convalescent COVID-19. Both conserved end residues are part of each CDR3. A D gene is named only where the DNA matches it firmly. Only part of the rows carry a size: once, few, many, or a class if the clone is expanded.

J gene,clone size,D gene,V gene,CDR3 protein,CDR3 DNA
TRBJ2-3,NA,NA,TRBV13,CASSHGGTDTQYF,TGTGCCAGCAGCCACGGGGGAACAGATACGCAGTATTTT
TRBJ1-2,NA,NA,TRBV3-1/TRBV3-2,CASSQDSPGANYGYTF,TGTGCCAGCAGCCAAGATTCCCCAGGGGCCAACTATGGCTACACCTTC
TRBJ1-1,NA,NA,TRBV16,CASSQSLGGLNTEAFF,TGTGCCAGCAGCCAATCCCTTGGAGGTTTGAACACTGAAGCTTTCTTT
TRBJ2-7,many,TRBD1,TRBV11-2,CASSPTQGAGSPYF,TGTGCCAGCAGCCCCACGCAGGGGGCGGGGAGTCCGTACTTC
TRBJ2-6,NA,NA,TRBV5-1,CASESAPSGANVLTF,TGCGCCAGCGAGAGTGCGCCCTCTGGGGCCAACGTCCTGACTTTC
TRBJ1-1,NA,TRBD1,TRBV5-1,CASKSQGAMNTEAFF,TGCGCCAGCAAATCTCAGGGGGCCATGAACACTGAAGCTTTCTTT
TRBJ1-1,NA,NA,TRBV5-1,CASSLQGYDTEAFF,TGCGCCAGCAGCTTACAGGGATACGACACTGAAGCTTTCTTT
TRBJ2-7,NA,TRBD2,TRBV2,CASSERLAGDELQNF,TGTGCCAGCAGTGAAAGGTTAGCGGGGGACGAGTTGCAAAACTTC
TRBJ2-1,NA,TRBD2,TRBV7-9,CASSLGQGGGYNEQFF,TGTGCCAGCAGCTTGGGCCAGGGCGGGGGTTACAATGAGCAGTTCTTC
TRBJ1-2,NA,NA,TRBV6-2/TRBV6-3,CASSYSTVPYGYTF,TGTGCCAGCAGTTACTCGACTGTCCCTTATGGCTACACCTTC
TRBJ1-3,NA,NA,TRBV7-9,CASSVGQGNTIYF,TGTGCCAGCAGCGTTGGACAGGGAAACACCATATATTTT
TRBJ2-3,NA,NA,TRBV7-3,CASSLTGARADTQYF,TGTGCCAGCAGCTTAACAGGGGCTCGCGCAGATACGCAGTATTTT
TRBJ2-7,NA,TRBD1,TRBV11-2,CASSPDRGTVDEQYF,TGTGCCAGCAGCCCCGACAGGGGTACTGTGGACGAGCAGTACTTC
TRBJ2-1,NA,TRBD2,TRBV24-1,CATSDLPGLVGEQFF,TGTGCCACCAGTGACCTGCCGGGACTAGTTGGTGAGCAGTTCTTC
TRBJ2-3,NA,NA,TRBV27,CASSLQGRADTQYF,TGTGCCAGCAGTTTGCAGGGTCGGGCAGATACGCAGTATTTT
TRBJ1-3,NA,NA,TRBV9,CASSVNQNSGNTIYF,TGTGCCAGCAGCGTAAATCAGAACTCTGGAAACACCATATATTTT
TRBJ2-2,NA,TRBD2,TRBV7-3,CASSPLAGNTGELFF,TGTGCCAGCAGCCCACTAGCGGGGAACACCGGGGAGCTGTTTTTT
TRBJ1-3,NA,NA,TRBV6-6,CASRTATRFSGNTIYF,TGTGCCAGCAGGACGGCGACTAGATTCTCTGGAAACACCATATATTTT
TRBJ1-1,NA,TRBD1,TRBV9,CASSVGGQGVFF,TGTGCCAGCAGCGTAGGTGGACAGGGTGTTTTCTTT
TRBJ2-3,NA,NA,TRBV7-6,CASSLAYGVLTDTQYF,TGTGCCAGCAGCTTAGCCTACGGGGTGCTAACAGATACGCAGTATTTT
TRBJ2-7,NA,NA,TRBV4-1,CASSPHNQGIYEQYF,TGCGCCAGCAGCCCCCACAATCAGGGAATCTACGAGCAGTACTTC
TRBJ2-1,NA,NA,TRBV3-1/TRBV3-2,CASSQGGEIEQFF,TGTGCCAGCAGCCAAGGCGGGGAGATCGAGCAGTTCTTC
TRBJ1-5,NA,NA,TRBV5-5,CASSLNGEEPQHF,TGTGCCAGCAGCTTAAACGGGGAGGAGCCCCAGCATTTT
TRBJ1-1,once,NA,TRBV9,CASSVGFAAEAFF,TGTGCCAGCAGCGTAGGATTTGCGGCAGAAGCTTTCTTT
TRBJ2-7,NA,NA,TRBV18,CASSPDLTRREESEQYF,TGTGCCAGCTCACCAGATCTGACAAGAAGGGAGGAGAGCGAGCAGTACTTC
TRBJ2-5,NA,NA,TRBV30,CAWKNKTFLQETQYF,TGTGCCTGGAAAAACAAGACTTTTCTCCAAGAGACCCAGTACTTC
TRBJ1-2,NA,TRBD1,TRBV7-8,CASSETTGLPGYGYTF,TGTGCCAGCAGCGAAACGACAGGGCTCCCCGGCTATGGCTACACCTTC
TRBJ1-1,NA,NA,TRBV5-4,CATASVWSGHLNTEAFF,TGTGCCACTGCCTCTGTGTGGTCGGGACACCTAAACACTGAAGCTTTCTTT
TRBJ2-7,few,NA,TRBV5-6,CASSRVGNEQYF,TGTGCCAGCAGCCGAGTCGGGAACGAGCAGTACTTC
TRBJ2-1,few,TRBD1,TRBV5-1,CASSLAGTGGNEQFF,TGCGCCAGCAGCTTGGCCGGGACAGGGGGTAATGAGCAGTTCTTC
TRBJ2-7,few,NA,TRBV2,CASSVRAYEQYF,TGTGCCAGCAGTGTCAGGGCCTACGAGCAGTACTTC
TRBJ2-7,NA,TRBD2,TRBV5-4,CATQSGDVREQYF,TGTGCCACCCAAAGCGGGGACGTACGTGAGCAGTACTTC
TRBJ1-1,NA,NA,TRBV6-1,CASSEVGVNTEAFF,TGTGCCAGCAGTGAAGTAGGAGTTAACACTGAAGCTTTCTTT
TRBJ2-1,NA,NA,TRBV21-1,CASSIAHVGGGDEQFF,TGTGCCAGCAGCATCGCCCATGTTGGGGGGGGCGATGAGCAGTTCTTC
TRBJ1-5,once,TRBD1,TRBV2,CASRGLIGDREEIGGQPQHF,TGTGCCAGCAGGGGACTAATAGGGGACAGGGAGGAGATCGGCGGTCAGCCCCAGCATTTT
TRBJ2-3,NA,NA,TRBV9,CASSVEFAGGIGTQYF,TGTGCCAGCAGCGTAGAATTTGCAGGGGGGATCGGTACGCAGTATTTT
TRBJ2-1,NA,TRBD2,TRBV27,CASGIRGGVYNEQFF,TGTGCCAGCGGGATTCGGGGGGGCGTTTACAATGAGCAGTTCTTC
TRBJ1-2,NA,TRBD1,TRBV6-1,CASSDRGPGRGYTF,TGTGCCAGCAGTGACAGGGGGCCGGGTAGGGGCTACACCTTC
TRBJ2-1,NA,NA,TRBV11-2,CASSLDGGLYEQFF,TGTGCCAGCAGCTTAGACGGGGGTTTGTATGAGCAGTTCTTC
TRBJ2-6,NA,NA,TRBV7-3,CASSASSGANVLTF,TGTGCCAGCAGCGCCAGCTCTGGGGCCAACGTCCTGACTTTC
TRBJ1-2,NA,NA,TRBV7-2,CASSLLIQGSYGYTF,TGTGCCAGCAGCTTGCTGATTCAGGGGTCCTATGGCTACACCTTC
TRBJ2-7,few,TRBD1,TRBV4-1,CASSQDTDRDEQYF,TGCGCCAGCAGCCAAGACACAGACAGGGATGAGCAGTACTTC
TRBJ1-1,NA,NA,TRBV16,CASSPGRTAFF,TGTGCCAGCAGCCCAGGGCGGACGGCTTTCTTT
TRBJ1-2,NA,TRBD1,TRBV30,CAWSTGQGFAGYTF,TGTGCCTGGTCTACCGGACAGGGGTTCGCTGGCTACACCTTC
TRBJ1-5,few,TRBD1,TRBV5-1,CASSLGTGEFNQPQHF,TGCGCCAGCAGCCTCGGGACAGGGGAATTCAATCAGCCCCAGCATTTT
TRBJ1-2,NA,TRBD1,TRBV6-5,CASNGRTGENYGYTF,TGTGCCAGCAACGGCCGGACAGGGGAAAACTATGGCTACACCTTC
TRBJ2-1,NA,TRBD2,TRBV2,CASSSSAGAPYNEQFF,TGTGCCAGCAGTAGCTCAGCGGGGGCCCCCTACAATGAGCAGTTCTTC